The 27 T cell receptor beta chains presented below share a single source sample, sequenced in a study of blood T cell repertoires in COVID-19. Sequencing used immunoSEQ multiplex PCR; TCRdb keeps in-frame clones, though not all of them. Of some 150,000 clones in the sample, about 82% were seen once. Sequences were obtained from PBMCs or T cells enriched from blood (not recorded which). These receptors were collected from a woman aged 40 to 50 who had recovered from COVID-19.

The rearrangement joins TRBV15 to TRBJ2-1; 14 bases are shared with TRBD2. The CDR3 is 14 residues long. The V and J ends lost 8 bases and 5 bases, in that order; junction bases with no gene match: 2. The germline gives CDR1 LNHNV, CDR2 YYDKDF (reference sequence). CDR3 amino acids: CATEGLAGDNEQFF. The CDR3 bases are TGTGCCACCGAGGGACTAGCGGGGGACAATGAGCAGTTCTTC.

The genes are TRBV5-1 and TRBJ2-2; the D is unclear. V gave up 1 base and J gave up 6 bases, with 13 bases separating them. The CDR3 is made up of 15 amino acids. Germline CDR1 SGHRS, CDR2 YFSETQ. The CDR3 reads CASSLIQTSAGELFF. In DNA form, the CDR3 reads TGCGCCAGCAGCTTGATCCAGACCAGCGCCGGGGAGCTGTTTTTT. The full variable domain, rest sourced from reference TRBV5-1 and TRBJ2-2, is KAGVTQTPRYLIKTRGQQVTLSCSPISGHRSVSWYQQTPGQGLQFLFEYFSETQRNKGNFPGRFSGRQFSNSRSEMNVSTLELGDSALYLCASSLIQTSAGELFFGEGSRLTVL.

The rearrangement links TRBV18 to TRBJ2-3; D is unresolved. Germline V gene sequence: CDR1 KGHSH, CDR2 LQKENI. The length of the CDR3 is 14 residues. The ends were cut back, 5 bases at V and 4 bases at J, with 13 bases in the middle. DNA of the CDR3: TGTGCCAGCTCAGGGTCCTCAGGATCAGATACGCAGTATTTT. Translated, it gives CASSGSSGSDTQYF.

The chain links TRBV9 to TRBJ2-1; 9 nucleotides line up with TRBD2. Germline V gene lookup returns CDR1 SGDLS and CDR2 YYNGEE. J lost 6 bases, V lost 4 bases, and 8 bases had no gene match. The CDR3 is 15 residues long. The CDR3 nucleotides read TGTGCCAGCAGCCCCCCGGGACTAGCCCTCAATGAGCAGTTCTTC. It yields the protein CASSPPGLALNEQFF.

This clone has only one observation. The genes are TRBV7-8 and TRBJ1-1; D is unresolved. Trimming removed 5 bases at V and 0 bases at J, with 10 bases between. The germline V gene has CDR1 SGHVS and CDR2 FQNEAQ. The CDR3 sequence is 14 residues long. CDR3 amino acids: CASSQSRLNTEAFF. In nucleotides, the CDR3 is TGTGCCAGCAGCCAAAGCCGCCTGAACACTGAAGCTTTCTTT.

The CDR3 is CASTRTGSQETQYF. The CDR3 nucleotides are TGCGCCAGCACTCGCACAGGGTCCCAAGAGACCCAGTACTTC. The chain uses TRBV5-1 and TRBJ2-5; maybe TRBD1 (6 bases). Trimming pared 6 bases from V and 1 base from J, leaving 13 bases between. Germline V gene sequence: CDR1 SGHRS, CDR2 YFSETQ. The CDR3 consists of 14 residues.

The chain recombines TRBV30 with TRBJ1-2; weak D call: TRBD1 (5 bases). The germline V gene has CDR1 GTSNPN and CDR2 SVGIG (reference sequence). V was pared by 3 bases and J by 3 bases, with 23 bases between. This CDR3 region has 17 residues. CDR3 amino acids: CAWRKPGLSVGHYGYTF. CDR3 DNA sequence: TGTGCCTGGAGGAAACCGGGACTCAGCGTGGGGCACTATGGCTACACCTTC.

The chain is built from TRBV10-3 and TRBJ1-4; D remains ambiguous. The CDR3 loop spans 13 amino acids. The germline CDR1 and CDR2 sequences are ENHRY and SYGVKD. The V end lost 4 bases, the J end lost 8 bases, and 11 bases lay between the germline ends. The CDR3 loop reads CAISVEVGEKLFF. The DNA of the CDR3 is TGTGCCATCAGTGTTGAGGTTGGGGAAAAACTGTTTTTT.

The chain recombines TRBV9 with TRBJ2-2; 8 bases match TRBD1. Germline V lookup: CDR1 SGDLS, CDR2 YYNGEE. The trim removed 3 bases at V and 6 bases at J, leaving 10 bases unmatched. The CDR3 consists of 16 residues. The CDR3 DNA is TGTGCCAGCAGCGGAAAGGACAGGGCATCCTCCGGGGAGCTGTTTTTT. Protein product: CASSGKDRASSGELFF.

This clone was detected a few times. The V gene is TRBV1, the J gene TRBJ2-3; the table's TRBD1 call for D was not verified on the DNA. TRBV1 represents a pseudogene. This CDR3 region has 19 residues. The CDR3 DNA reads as TGCACCAGCAGCCAAGATTCCCACAGGGGTCCCTCTTCCACAGATACGCAGTATTTT. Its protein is CTSSQDSHRGPSSTDTQYF.

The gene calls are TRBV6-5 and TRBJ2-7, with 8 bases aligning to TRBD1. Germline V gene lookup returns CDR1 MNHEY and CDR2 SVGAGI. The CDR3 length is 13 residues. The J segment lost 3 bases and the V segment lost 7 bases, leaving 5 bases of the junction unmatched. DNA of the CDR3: TGTGCCAGCACTACCGGACAGGGCTACGAGCAGTACTTC. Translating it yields CASTTGQGYEQYF.

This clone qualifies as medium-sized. CDR3 coding DNA: TGTGCCAGCAGTAACAGGGAGAGGGGCAATCAGCCCCAGCATTTT. Protein product: CASSNRERGNQPQHF. The genes are TRBV7-8 and TRBJ1-5; possibly TRBD1 for D (6 bases). Between the trimmed V and J ends, which lost 6 bases and 2 bases, there was a span of 14 bases. This CDR3 spans 15 amino acids. The germline V gene encodes CDR1 SGHVS and CDR2 FQNEAQ.

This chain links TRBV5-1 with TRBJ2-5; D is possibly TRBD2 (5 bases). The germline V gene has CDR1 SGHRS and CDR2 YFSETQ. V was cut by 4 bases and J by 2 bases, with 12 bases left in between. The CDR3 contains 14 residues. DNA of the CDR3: TGCGCCAGCAGCCCGGGATGGGGACAAGAGACCCAGTACTTC. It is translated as CASSPGWGQETQYF.

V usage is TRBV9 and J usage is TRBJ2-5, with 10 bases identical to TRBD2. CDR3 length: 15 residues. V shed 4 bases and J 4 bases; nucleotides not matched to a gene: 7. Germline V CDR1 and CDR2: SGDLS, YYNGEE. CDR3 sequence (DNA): TGTGCCAGCAGCCGAGGACTAGCGGTATCAGAGACCCAGTACTTC. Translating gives CASSRGLAVSETQYF.

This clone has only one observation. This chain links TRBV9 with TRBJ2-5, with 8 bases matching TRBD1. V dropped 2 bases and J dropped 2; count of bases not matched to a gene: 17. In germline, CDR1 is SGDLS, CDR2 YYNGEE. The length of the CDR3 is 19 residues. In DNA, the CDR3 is TGTGCCAGCAGCGTTATGCCACCAGAATACAGGGGGAAGCAAGAGACCCAGTACTTC. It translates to CASSVMPPEYRGKQETQYF.

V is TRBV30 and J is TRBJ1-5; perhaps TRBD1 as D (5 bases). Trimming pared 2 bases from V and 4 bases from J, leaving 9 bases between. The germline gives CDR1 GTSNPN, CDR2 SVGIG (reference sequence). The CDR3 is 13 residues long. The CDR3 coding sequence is TGTGCCTGGAGTTCTGGGGCAAATCAGCCCCAGCATTTT. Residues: CAWSSGANQPQHF.

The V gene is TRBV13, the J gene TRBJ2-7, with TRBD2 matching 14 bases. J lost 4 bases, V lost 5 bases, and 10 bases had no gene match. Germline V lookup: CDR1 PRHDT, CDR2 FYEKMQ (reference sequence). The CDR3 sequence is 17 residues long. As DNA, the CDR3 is TGTGCCAGCAGCGTCCGACTAGCGGGGGGGCCGGGTTACGAGCAGTACTTC. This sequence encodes CASSVRLAGGPGYEQYF.

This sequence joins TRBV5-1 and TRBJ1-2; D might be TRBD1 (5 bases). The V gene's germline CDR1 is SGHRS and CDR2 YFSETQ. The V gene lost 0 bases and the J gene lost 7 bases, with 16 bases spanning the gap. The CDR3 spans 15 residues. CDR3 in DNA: TGCGCCAGCAGCTTGGATTCGCAGGGTTTAGGTGGCTACACCTTC. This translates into CASSLDSQGLGGYTF. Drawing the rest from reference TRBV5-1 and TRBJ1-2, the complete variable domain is KAGVTQTPRYLIKTRGQQVTLSCSPISGHRSVSWYQQTPGQGLQFLFEYFSETQRNKGNFPGRFSGRQFSNSRSEMNVSTLELGDSALYLCASSLDSQGLGGYTFGSGTRLTVV.

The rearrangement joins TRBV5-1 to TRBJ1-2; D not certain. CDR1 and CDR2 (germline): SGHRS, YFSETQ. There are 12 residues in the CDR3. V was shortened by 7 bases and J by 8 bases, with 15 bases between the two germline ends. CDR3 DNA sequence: TGCGCCAGCCGCGGAGCAAAGGAAGGCTACACCTTC. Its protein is CASRGAKEGYTF.

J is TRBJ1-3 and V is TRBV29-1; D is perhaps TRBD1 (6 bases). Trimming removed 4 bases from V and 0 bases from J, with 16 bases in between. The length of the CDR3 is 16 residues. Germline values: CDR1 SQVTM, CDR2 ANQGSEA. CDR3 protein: CSVGGPQRYSGNTIYF. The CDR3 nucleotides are TGCAGCGTTGGGGGGCCACAGAGGTACTCTGGAAACACCATATATTTT. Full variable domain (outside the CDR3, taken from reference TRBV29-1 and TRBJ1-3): SAVISQKPSRDICQRGTSLTIQCQVDSQVTMMFWYRQQPGQSLTLIATANQGSEATYESGFVIDKFPISRPNLTFSTLTVSNMSPEDSSIYLCSVGGPQRYSGNTIYFGEGSWLTVV.

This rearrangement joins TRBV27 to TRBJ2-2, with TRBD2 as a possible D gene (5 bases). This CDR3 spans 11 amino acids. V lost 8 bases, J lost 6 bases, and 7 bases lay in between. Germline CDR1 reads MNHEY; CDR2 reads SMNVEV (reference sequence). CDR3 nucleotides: TGTGCCAGCGGGAGCGCCGGGGAGCTGTTTTTT. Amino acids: CASGSAGELFF.

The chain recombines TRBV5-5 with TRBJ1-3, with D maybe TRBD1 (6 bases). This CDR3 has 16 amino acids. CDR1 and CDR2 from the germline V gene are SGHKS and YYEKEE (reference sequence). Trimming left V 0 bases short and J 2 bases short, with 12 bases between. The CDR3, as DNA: TGTGCCAGCAGCTTGGGCAGGGGTATCGCTGGAAACACCATATATTTT. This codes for CASSLGRGIAGNTIYF.

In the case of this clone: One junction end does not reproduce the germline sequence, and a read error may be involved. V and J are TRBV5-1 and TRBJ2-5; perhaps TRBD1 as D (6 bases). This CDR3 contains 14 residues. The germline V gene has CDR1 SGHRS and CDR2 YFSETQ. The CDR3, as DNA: TGCGCCAGCAGTTTGGACAGTTCCTTCGAGACCCAGTACTTC. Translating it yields CASSLDSSFETQYF.

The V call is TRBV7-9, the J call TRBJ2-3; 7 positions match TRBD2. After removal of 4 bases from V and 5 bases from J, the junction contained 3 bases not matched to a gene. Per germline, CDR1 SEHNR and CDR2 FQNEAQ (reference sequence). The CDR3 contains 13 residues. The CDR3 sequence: CASSWREGDTQYF. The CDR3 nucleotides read TGTGCCAGCAGCTGGAGGGAGGGAGATACGCAGTATTTT.

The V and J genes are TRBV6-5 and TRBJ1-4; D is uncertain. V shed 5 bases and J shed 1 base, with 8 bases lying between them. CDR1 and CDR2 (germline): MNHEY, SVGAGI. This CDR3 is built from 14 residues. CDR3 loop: CASSHRGTNEKLFF. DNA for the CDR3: TGTGCCAGCAGTCACCGGGGAACTAATGAAAAACTGTTTTTT.

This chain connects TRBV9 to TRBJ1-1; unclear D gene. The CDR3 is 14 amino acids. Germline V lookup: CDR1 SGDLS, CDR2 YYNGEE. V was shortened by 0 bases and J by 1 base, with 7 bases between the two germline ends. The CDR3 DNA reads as TGTGCCAGCAGCGTAGAAGCTCAGAACACTGAAGCTTTCTTT. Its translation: CASSVEAQNTEAFF. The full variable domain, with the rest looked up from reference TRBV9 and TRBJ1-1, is DSGVTQTPKHLITATGQRVTLRCSPRSGDLSVYWYQQSLDQGLQFLIQYYNGEERAKGNILERFSAQQFPDLHSELNLSSLELGDSALYFCASSVEAQNTEAFFGQGTRLTVV.

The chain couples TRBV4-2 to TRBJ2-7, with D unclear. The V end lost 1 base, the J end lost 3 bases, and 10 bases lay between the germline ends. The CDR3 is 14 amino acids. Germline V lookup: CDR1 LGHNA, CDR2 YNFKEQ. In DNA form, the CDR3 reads TGTGCCAGCAGCCAAGTGGGCAGCAACTACGAGCAGTACTTC. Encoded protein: CASSQVGSNYEQYF.